This T cell receptor (beta chain) was observed in a study of blood T cell repertoires in COVID-19. At the level of the study: T cells, B-cell-depleted T cells, or PBMCs supplied cDNA or gDNA.

Source study methods: The authors estimated nucleated cell counts from reference gene primer amplification. The repertoire was sequenced with immunoSEQ multiplex PCR; TCRdb's copy has only in-frame clones and lacks some. The V and J calls and clone size come from that table; D and trimming were worked out from the DNA. The sample records 70,000 to 90,000 clones, approximately 82% being singletons. Trimming took 0 bases from V and 5 from J; bases not matched to a gene: 7. The V gene's germline CDR1 is SGHRS and CDR2 YFSETQ. The CDR3 has 15 residues. The TCR comes from a woman of 80 years or more with acute or convalescent COVID-19. The source material was peripheral blood. The gene calls are TRBV5-1 and TRBJ1-1; TRBD1 agrees at 7 bases. The CDR3 here is CASSLEASGQTEAFF. CDR3 DNA sequence: TGCGCCAGCAGCTTGGAGGCCTCGGGACAGACTGAAGCTTTCTTT.